A single sample is the source of the 26 T cell receptor beta chains below, sequenced in a study of shared clonotypes between healthy human individuals. The method was immunoSEQ multiplex PCR; TCRdb's version includes in-frame clones alone and lacks a portion of them. The data hold 190,000 or so clones, with 90% to 95% observed a single time. The sample taken for sequencing was naive CD4+ T cells sorted from blood. Subset specified: CD45RA+ positively selected. These receptors were collected from a woman aged 25 to 39 in good health.

J is TRBJ2-7 and V is TRBV11-2, with 15 bases matching TRBD2. Germline V CDR1 and CDR2: SGHAT, FQNNGV. The CDR3 contains 18 residues. J was trimmed by 5 bases and V by 5 bases; bases with no gene match: 13. CDR3 nucleotides: TGTGCCAGCAGCCCCCCAGGACTAGCGGGAGGGCCGTTCCACGAGCAGTACTTC. This translates into CASSPPGLAGGPFHEQYF.

V and J are TRBV18 and TRBJ2-6, with 9 nucleotides matching TRBD1. The germline gives CDR1 KGHSH, CDR2 LQKENI. V lost 0 bases to trimming and J lost 2 bases; unmatched junction nucleotides: 5. The CDR3 totals 18 residues. The CDR3 DNA sequence: TGTGCCAGCTCACCACCGGGGACAGGGACCCCTGGGGCCAACGTCCTGACTTTC. Translated, it gives CASSPPGTGTPGANVLTF.

V gene TRBV13 combines with J gene TRBJ1-1; D call uncertain. The germline V and J ends were trimmed by 3 bases and 4 bases, with 15 bases remaining between them. The CDR3 runs to 15 residues. Germline assignment: CDR1 PRHDT and CDR2 FYEKMQ (reference sequence). The CDR3 DNA reads TGTGCCAGCAGCTTTGGCCGGCCCCTGATCACTGAAGCTTTCTTT. Protein: CASSFGRPLITEAFF.

The chain combines TRBV7-9 with TRBJ2-1; D is unresolved. Germline lookup yields CDR1 SEHNR and CDR2 FQNEAQ (reference sequence). This CDR3 region has 11 residues. The germline V and J ends were trimmed by 3 bases and 5 bases, with 2 bases remaining between them. The CDR3 nucleotides are TGTGCCAGCAGCTTGGACAATGAGCAGTTCTTC. Its translation is CASSLDNEQFF.

The CDR3 DNA sequence: TGTGCCAGCAGTTTACACAGGATTAATGAAAAACTGTTTTTT. Encoded protein: CASSLHRINEKLFF. J is TRBJ1-4 and V is TRBV28, with D possibly TRBD1 on 5 matching bases. In germline, CDR1 is MDHEN, CDR2 SYDVKM. Trimming removed 2 bases at V and 4 bases at J, with 8 bases between. This CDR3 contains 14 residues.

This chain connects TRBV28 to TRBJ2-7; D is possibly TRBD1 (5 bases). The germline V gene has CDR1 MDHEN and CDR2 SYDVKM. The ends were cut back, 10 bases at V and 10 bases at J, with 17 bases in the middle. CDR3 length: 11 residues. The CDR3 spells CATVSPQGQYF. The DNA of the CDR3 is TGTGCCACCGTAAGTCCGCAGGGACAGTACTTC.

The CDR3 reads CASSLVATNTEAFF. CDR3 DNA sequence: TGTGCCAGCAGCTTAGTGGCCACGAACACTGAAGCTTTCTTT. The chain is built from TRBV7-8 and TRBJ1-1; D gene uncertain. This CDR3 spans 14 amino acids. The germline gives CDR1 SGHVS, CDR2 FQNEAQ. V was cut by 1 base and J by 1 base, with 7 bases left in between.

The chain employs TRBV19 and TRBJ2-6; TRBD2 is a possible D gene (6 bases). This CDR3 region has 16 residues. The V gene's germline CDR1 is LNHDA and CDR2 SQIVND (reference sequence). Trimming took 5 bases from V and 1 from J, leaving 12 bases between them. The CDR3 DNA follows: TGTGCCAGTAGTGCCAGACTAGTTTCTGGGGCCAACGTCCTGACTTTC. It yields the protein CASSARLVSGANVLTF.

The rearrangement uses TRBV7-9 and TRBJ2-2, with TRBD2 matching over 10 bases. The V and J ends lost 1 base and 6 bases, in that order; junction bases with no gene match: 11. Germline V CDR1 and CDR2: SEHNR, FQNEAQ (reference sequence). The CDR3 is 18 residues long. The chain's CDR3 is CASSLVPSGRGSAGELFF. The DNA for the CDR3 is TGTGCCAGCAGCTTAGTCCCTAGCGGGAGAGGGTCGGCCGGGGAGCTGTTTTTT.

CDR3 sequence (DNA): TGTGCCACTGGACAGGCAGGGGACGAGCAGTACTTC. Translating it yields CATGQAGDEQYF. V usage is TRBV28 and J usage is TRBJ2-7; 7 bases line up with TRBD1. The CDR3 extends over 12 amino acids. In germline, CDR1 is MDHEN, CDR2 SYDVKM. J was trimmed by 5 bases and V by 10 bases; bases with no gene match: 8. Together with reference TRBV28 and TRBJ2-7, the CDR3 gives the full variable domain: DVKVTQSSRYLVKRTGEKVFLECVQDMDHENMFWYRQDPGLGLRLIYFSYDVKMKEKGDIPEGYSVSREKKERFSLILESASTNQTSMYLCATGQAGDEQYFGPGTRLTVT.

A few counts support this clone. The J gene is TRBJ2-7, the V gene TRBV11-2; 9 bases line up with TRBD2. The CDR3 extends over 14 amino acids. In germline, CDR1 is SGHAT, CDR2 FQNNGV. Trimming removed 8 bases from V and 0 bases from J; junction bases left unmatched: 5. DNA for the CDR3: TGTGCCAGCCGACCGGGACTAGCCTCCTACGAGCAGTACTTC. Translating it yields CASRPGLASYEQYF.

This clone was counted between two and nine times. V usage is TRBV18 and J usage is TRBJ2-7; 10 positions agree with TRBD1. Trimming took 6 bases from V and 3 from J; bases not matched to a gene: 5. Germline V gene lookup returns CDR1 KGHSH and CDR2 LQKENI. This CDR3 is built from 14 residues. The DNA for the CDR3 is TGTGCCAGCTCCACCGGGACAGGGGACTACGAGCAGTACTTC. Translation gives CASSTGTGDYEQYF. Together with reference TRBV18 and TRBJ2-7, the CDR3 gives the full variable domain: NAGVMQNPRHLVRRRGQEARLRCSPMKGHSHVYWYRQLPEEGLKFMVYLQKENIIDESGMPKERFSAEFPKEGPSILRIQQVVRGDSAAYFCASSTGTGDYEQYFGPGTRLTVT.

This clone was counted a single time. This sequence joins TRBV6-1 and TRBJ1-5, with a tentative D call TRBD1 (5 bases). Trimming cost V 10 bases and J 4 bases, with 8 bases left between them. This CDR3 contains 11 residues. Germline-derived CDR1 and CDR2 are MNHNS and SASEGT. The CDR3 loop is CATTENQPQHF. The CDR3 bases are TGTGCCACGACAGAGAATCAGCCCCAGCATTTT.

The table lists this clone with a few counts. The chain recombines TRBV6-1 with TRBJ1-4; 8 bases are a match to TRBD1. Germline values: CDR1 MNHNS, CDR2 SASEGT. The CDR3 is 13 amino acids. V lost 1 base and J lost 14; bases outside the gene matches: 6. CDR3 amino acids: CASSEGEGTGLFF. The CDR3 DNA sequence: TGTGCCAGCAGTGAAGGGGAGGGGACAGGTCTGTTTTTT.

The CDR3 DNA follows: TGTGCCAGCAGGGATACGGGGGCCTACGAGCAGTACTTC. Its translation: CASRDTGAYEQYF. This chain connects TRBV6-5 to TRBJ2-5; D might be TRBD2 (6 bases). The assigned J gene may be wrong: the sequence end matches TRBJ2-7 better. The CDR3 is 13 residues long. Germline CDR1 MNHEY, CDR2 SVGAGI.

The V gene is TRBV5-1, the J gene TRBJ2-7, with a possible D match to TRBD2 (5 bases). This CDR3 region has 13 residues. The V gene lost 6 bases and the J gene lost 5 bases, with 15 bases spanning the gap. The V gene's germline CDR1 is SGHRS and CDR2 YFSETQ. CDR3: CASTLMGENEQYF. The CDR3 DNA sequence: TGCGCCAGCACTCTTATGGGAGAAAACGAGCAGTACTTC.

This clone was seen once. The gene calls are TRBV2 and TRBJ1-2; possible D gene TRBD1, 6 bases. The CDR3 extends over 11 amino acids. The V end was cut by 8 bases, the J end by 14 bases, with 18 bases between. Germline V gives CDR1 SNHLY, CDR2 FYNNEI. CDR3 bases: TGTGCCAGCGTAGCCGGGGACACTCATACCTTC. It specifies CASVAGDTHTF.

J is TRBJ1-1 and V is TRBV14, with TRBD1 identical over 9 bases. Germline CDR1 and CDR2: SGHDN and FVKESK. The ends lost 4 bases at V and 5 bases at J; junction bases unmatched: 8. This CDR3 region has 15 residues. Written as DNA, the CDR3 is TGTGCCAGCAGCCCTCGACAGGGGGTTACGACTGAAGCTTTCTTT. It is translated as CASSPRQGVTTEAFF.

The V call is TRBV5-4, the J call TRBJ2-5; 12 bases fit TRBD2. The J call may be faulty, since TRBJ2-7 better matches the DNA end. Germline assignment: CDR1 SGHNT and CDR2 YYREEE (reference sequence). This CDR3 has 14 residues. The CDR3 is CASSSRTSGDEQYF. The CDR3 bases are TGTGCCAGCAGCTCCAGGACTAGCGGGGACGAGCAGTACTTC.

The rearrangement links TRBV28 to TRBJ1-5; D gene ambiguous. Germline CDR1 MDHEN, CDR2 SYDVKM. There are 14 residues in the CDR3. The ends were cut back, 0 bases at V and 8 bases at J, with 11 bases in the middle. The CDR3 loop is CASSLWGFEKPQHF. DNA for the CDR3: TGTGCCAGCAGTTTATGGGGTTTTGAGAAGCCCCAGCATTTT. Full variable domain (remainder filled in from reference TRBV28 and TRBJ1-5): DVKVTQSSRYLVKRTGEKVFLECVQDMDHENMFWYRQDPGLGLRLIYFSYDVKMKEKGDIPEGYSVSREKKERFSLILESASTNQTSMYLCASSLWGFEKPQHFGDGTRLSIL.

This clone appeared a single time. The V call is TRBV4-1, the J call TRBJ2-4; weak D call: TRBD1 (5 bases). CDR1 and CDR2 from the germline V gene are MGHRA and YSYEKL. CDR3 length: 17 amino acids. Trimming stripped 0 bases from V and 2 bases from J, with 14 bases between. The CDR3 bases are TGCGCCAGCAGCCAAGACACGACAGTCTTTTCCAAAAACATTCAGTACTTC. This translates into CASSQDTTVFSKNIQYF.

The chain couples TRBV4-1 to TRBJ2-1, with 9 nucleotides matching TRBD1. Germline assignment: CDR1 MGHRA and CDR2 YSYEKL. The CDR3 has 16 residues. The ends lost 5 bases at V and 13 bases at J; junction bases unmatched: 18. CDR3 DNA: TGCGCCAGCAGCACCCGACAGGGGGAGATAAGGGACCCACAGTTCTTC. Amino acid sequence: CASSTRQGEIRDPQFF.

V is TRBV6-5 and J is TRBJ1-2; TRBD1 agrees at 9 bases. Germline V lookup: CDR1 MNHEY, CDR2 SVGAGI. V dropped 2 bases and J dropped 4; count of bases not matched to a gene: 2. The CDR3 is 14 amino acids. The CDR3 here is CASSYGQGTYGYTF. The DNA for the CDR3 is TGTGCCAGCAGTTACGGACAGGGGACCTATGGCTACACCTTC.

This clone was counted a single time. This chain connects TRBV10-3 to TRBJ1-6; possible D gene TRBD1, 6 bases. Germline values: CDR1 ENHRY, CDR2 SYGVKD. Trimming removed 6 bases from V and 6 bases from J, with 15 bases in between. This CDR3 region has 15 residues. The DNA of the CDR3 is TGTGCCATCAGGGCCACAGGGCCAATTAATTCACCCCTCCACTTT. It encodes CAIRATGPINSPLHF.

This clone was seen once. The chain employs TRBV19 and TRBJ2-7, with 12 bases that match TRBD2. Germline assignment: CDR1 LNHDA and CDR2 SQIVND (reference sequence). The CDR3 consists of 14 residues. Trimming removed 6 bases from V and 6 bases from J; junction bases left unmatched: 6. CDR3 nucleotides: TGTGCCAGTAGACGACTAGCGGGAGTCGGCGAGCAGTACTTC. This sequence encodes CASRRLAGVGEQYF.

With respect to this clone: Other nucleotide sequences from this sample produce the same CDR3. This rearrangement joins TRBV20-1 to TRBJ1-2, with D possibly matching TRBD1 (5 bases). The CDR3 runs to 10 residues. The V and J ends lost 6 bases and 8 bases respectively, with 10 bases between them. Germline lookup yields CDR1 DFQATT and CDR2 SNEGSKA (reference sequence). CDR3 residues: CSASRGGYTF. As DNA, the CDR3 is TGCAGTGCCTCCCGGGGGGGCTACACCTTC.